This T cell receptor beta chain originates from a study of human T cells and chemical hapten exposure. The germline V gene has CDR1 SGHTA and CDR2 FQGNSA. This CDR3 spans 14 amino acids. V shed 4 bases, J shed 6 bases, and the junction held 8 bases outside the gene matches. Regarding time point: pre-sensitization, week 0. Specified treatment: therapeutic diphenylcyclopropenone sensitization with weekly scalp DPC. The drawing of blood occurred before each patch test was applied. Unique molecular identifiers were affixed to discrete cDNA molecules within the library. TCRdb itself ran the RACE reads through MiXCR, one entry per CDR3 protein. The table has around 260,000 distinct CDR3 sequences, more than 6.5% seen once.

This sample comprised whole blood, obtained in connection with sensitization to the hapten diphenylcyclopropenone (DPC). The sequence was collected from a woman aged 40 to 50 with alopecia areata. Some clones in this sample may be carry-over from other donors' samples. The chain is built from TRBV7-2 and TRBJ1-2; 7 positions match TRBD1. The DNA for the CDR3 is TGTGCCAGCAGCTCTCCGACAGGGTTTGATGGCTACACCTTC. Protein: CASSSPTGFDGYTF.